This T cell receptor (beta chain) was obtained from a study of cytomegalovirus exposure and HLA in healthy donors (dated by TCRdb to the late 2010s). With respect to the entire study: An earlier analysis of approximately 640 of the donors reported 250 to 300 Gb of sequence data and 117 million unique TCR beta sequences from about 179 million T cells. Among approximately 370 genotyped donors of the cohort, an average of around 240,000 unique TCR beta nucleotide sequences was sequenced per donor, of which about 18% were non-productive. Using immunosequencing, the study profiled T cell repertoires from about 650 subjects and related those repertoires to cytomegalovirus serostatus. The study was designed to test whether signatures of past pathogen exposure could be identified by cataloging public T cell receptors. A later analysis re-analyzed previously published TCR beta repertoires from 666 donors and added high-resolution HLA genotyping to study TCR occurrence patterns. Donor age, sex, ethnicity and CMV serostatus were compiled alongside the repertoire data. Several DR-DQ haplotypes were treated as single units for association and clustering because of strong linkage in the cohort. In a later genetic analysis, genome-wide SNP genotypes for about three fifths of the roughly 670 donors were used, and that subset was treated as a discovery cohort. To predict cytomegalovirus infection status, the study combined high-throughput TCR immunosequencing, statistical association of individual TCRs with disease status, and machine learning. Among the roughly 400 genotyped donors, about 85% belonged to the genetic ancestry cluster associated with self-reported Caucasian donors. Every repertoire in the discovery cohort had been generated on one and the same sequencing platform. Class I and class II HLA loci were covered by the typing at four-digit resolution. Approximately 330 gigabases of sequencing data and 91 million or so unique TCR sequences made up an early release that covered roughly 670 HLA-typed donors. An earlier analysis of fewer than 750 of the donors used high-throughput TCR beta sequencing to judge whether each TCR beta V gene segment behaved as functional or pseudogenic. Along with the approximately 700-subject first cohort, a separate validation cohort of over 90 different subjects was used. Typing coverage differed by locus: A, B, C, DRB1 and DQB1 were typed in roughly 629-640 donors, DQA1 in about 560, DPA1 in some 600, and DPB1 in roughly 470. Rather than drawing on any new phenotypic data, the later analysis identified candidate immune exposures from TCR beta sequences and the way those sequences occurred across donors.

Results and caveats for the whole study, not just this receptor: Cytomegalovirus status was reported to be diagnosed by the classifier with high specificity and sensitivity in both the original and validation cohorts. Because counts were too low, roughly 16 rarely observed V segments, including chromosome 9 orphons, were left out of the earlier analysis of 587 of the donors. In an earlier analysis of approximately 600 of the donors, most TCR beta V segments were observed in productive rearrangements about 87% or about 30% of the time, broadly matching IMGT annotations. It was suggested by the authors that the approach could potentially be generalized to other disease states and immunological phenotypes. V-gene and J-gene trimming of TCR beta chains was associated with a missense DCLRE1C variant in a later genetic analysis, and the association was replicated in an independent cohort. Across donors, most TCR sequences were observed very rarely, whereas some public TCRs were present in many individuals. According to a later analysis, parvovirus B19, influenza, CMV and Epstein-Barr virus appeared linked to several top co-occurrence clusters. This cohort had only TCR beta chains sequenced, and the lack of alpha or paired-chain data limited which features could be detected. The only immune exposure information available for the cohort was CMV serostatus. A later analysis found that TCR association rates varied across HLA loci, with DRB1 alleles showing the most associated TCRs and HLA-C alleles the fewest. In a later genetic analysis, fewer N-insertions in productive TCRs were reported among donors in an Asian-associated ancestry cluster than the approximately 710-donor mean. The presence/absence analyses assumed that sequencing depth was roughly uniform across donors, and that assumption may not be true. Correlated functional status among segregating V segments might be attributable to linkage disequilibrium, but an unknown experimental factor could not be ruled out. The sequencing pipeline was judged likely to have produced a cluster of highly shared sequence variants as a technical artifact. When HLA alleles, especially DR and DQ, strongly co-occurred, TCR associations were difficult to assign to individual alleles. A further reported finding was that TCR beta sequences accurately predicted the HLA-A and HLA-B alleles for most subjects in the first cohort. Specific HLA alleles were associated with 15,000 to 20,000 TCR beta sequences at a false discovery rate of 0.05 in a later analysis. Compared with equally common non-associated chains, HLA-associated TCR beta chains in a later analysis were more clonally expanded and had lower generation probabilities. The 87-base-pair reads could not distinguish some IMGT-functional V segments, including TRBV6-2 and TRBV6-3, so those segments were excluded. According to a later analysis, most CMV-associated TCR beta chains appeared to be HLA-restricted, and the HLA associations seemed to be driven largely by CMV exposure. In the study, 164 TCR beta chains were listed as associated with cytomegalovirus. In vitro tests confirmed that a few of the cytomegalovirus-associated TCR beta chains recognize cytomegalovirus antigens. Because some donors lacked HLA typing at each locus, the association tests relied only on the typed subset.

Comments on this clone: The antigen this receptor binds is unknown. It has no much larger one-base neighbor in the sample; base qualities were not kept.

V is reduced by 4 bases and J by 0 bases, leaving a spacing of 7 bases between them. Reading the germline V gene gives CDR1 SNHLY and CDR2 FYNNEI. The CDR3 starts with the cysteine, ends with the phenylalanine, and has 14 residues. The only DNA kept is the CDR3, 42 bases in frame from the first base. The library was prepared using the immunoSEQ multiplex PCR assay. A mixture of 60 forward primers for TCR Vbeta segments and 13 reverse primers for TCR Jbeta segments was used in the multiplex PCR. The CDR3 region of rearranged TCR beta genes was amplified from genomic DNA with a multiplex PCR assay. The Illumina HiSeq System was used to sequence the amplified TCR beta libraries as 87-base-pair reads. The source study handled its data this way. In a later analysis, 77 million or so unique TCR beta chains were counted across the approximately 620 repertoires, and approximately 11 million of these chains were shared by at least two donors. Raw reads were error-corrected and collapsed into unique sequences by a nearest-neighbor algorithm in which closely related sequences were merged to remove PCR and sequencing errors. Alignment of CDR3 sequences to IMGT reference sequences was used to assign V, D and J gene segments. Each retained sequence needed at least a six-nucleotide match to both a V gene segment and a J gene segment. A rearrangement was called productive if the CDR3 had no stop codons and remained in frame with V and J, and every other rearrangement was called non-productive. Following IMGT convention, CDR3 was defined as the stretch from the second conserved V-encoded cysteine to the conserved J-encoded phenylalanine. The earlier analysis of approximately 500 of the donors excluded sequences that lacked an unambiguous match to a single V gene segment. In an earlier analysis of 450 to 750 of the donors, a V segment was called functional when productive rearrangements were above 56.7%, and segregating when the standard deviation between donors exceeded 5%. A statistical classification framework was built for diagnosing cytomegalovirus status from the catalog of TCR beta chain sequences. V and J gene assignment, in a later analysis, came from comparing TCR nucleotide sequences with IMGT/GENE-DB human TR gene sequences. The TCRdist pipeline was used in a later analysis to assign CDR3 sequences and most-parsimonious VDJ recombination scenarios. A later analysis defined each TCR beta chain by its CDR3 amino acid sequence plus V-gene family, and excluded reads lacking a unique V-gene family. To address suspected cross-contamination and a sequencing artifact, a later analysis removed 592 highly shared, low-generation-probability nucleotide sequences. In a later analysis, a clonal expansion index was calculated for each public chain from normalized within-repertoire ranks of inferred template counts. In a later analysis, generation probabilities were computed using a VDJ recombination model fitted to out-of-frame rearrangements, and the results were checked against IGoR. In a later analysis, hypergeometric tests were used to score TCR-TCR, TCR-HLA and TCR-CMV co-occurrence, with a repertoire-size bias correction applied to TCR pairs. False discovery rates were estimated in a later analysis by permuting HLA or CMV assignments 20 times. In a later analysis, co-occurring TCRs were grouped using DBSCAN, and TCRdist sequence similarity was added for clustering within HLA-allele-positive subsets. For co-occurrence clustering, repertoires with fewer than 30,000 or more than 120,000 public chains were excluded, along with 5 or 6 repertoires with anomalous nucleotide sharing. Not all clones reach the TCRdb copy of this immuneACCESS table, which keeps in-frame sequences only. Checked studies attribute under half of the gap to unresolved V genes and leave the rest unexplained. From that table come the V and J calls and clone size; the DNA was used to work out D and trimming. The sample table shows 65,000 to 100,000 clones, and nearly 80% are seen once. Clones ranked in the top ten supply approximately 5.7% of the sample.

The cohort comprised several hundred healthy bone marrow donors. At the time of sampling, all cohort members were nominally healthy, though unrecorded immune exposures were likely present. The donor tested CMV seronegative and was one of the 352 seronegative cohort members. A peripheral blood sample was collected from each donor, and TCR beta sequencing was performed on peripheral blood mononuclear cells. The Qiagen DNeasy Blood Extraction Kit was used to extract genomic DNA from the blood cell samples. Recombination joined TRBV2 with TRBJ2-1, with TRBD2 perhaps the D gene, on 6 matching bases. The sequence derives from a female donor in good health and CMV-seronegative. The sample consisted of PBMCs. The CDR3 has the sequence CASSAGSSYNEQFF. The DNA reads TGTGCCAGCAGTGCCGGGAGCTCCTACAATGAGCAGTTCTTC.